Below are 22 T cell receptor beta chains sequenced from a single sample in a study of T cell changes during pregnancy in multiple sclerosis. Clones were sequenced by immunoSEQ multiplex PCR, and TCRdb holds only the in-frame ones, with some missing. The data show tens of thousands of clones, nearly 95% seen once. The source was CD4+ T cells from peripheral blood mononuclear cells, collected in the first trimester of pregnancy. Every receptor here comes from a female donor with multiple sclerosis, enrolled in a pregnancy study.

In DNA, the CDR3 is TGTGCCAGCAGCTTGAGGACTAGCGGGGGTTCGGATACGCAGTATTTT. Amino acid sequence: CASSLRTSGGSDTQYF. The rearrangement links TRBV7-8 to TRBJ2-3, with 13 bases identical to TRBD2. Germline-derived CDR1 and CDR2 are SGHVS and FQNEAQ. CDR3 size: 16 residues. V gave up 3 bases and J gave up 6 bases; unmatched junction bases: 6.

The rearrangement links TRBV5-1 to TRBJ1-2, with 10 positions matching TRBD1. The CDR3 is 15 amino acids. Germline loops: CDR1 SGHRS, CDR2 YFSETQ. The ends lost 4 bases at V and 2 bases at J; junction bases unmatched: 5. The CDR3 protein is CASSTRQGANYGYTF. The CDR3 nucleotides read TGCGCCAGCAGCACCAGACAGGGGGCCAACTATGGCTACACCTTC.

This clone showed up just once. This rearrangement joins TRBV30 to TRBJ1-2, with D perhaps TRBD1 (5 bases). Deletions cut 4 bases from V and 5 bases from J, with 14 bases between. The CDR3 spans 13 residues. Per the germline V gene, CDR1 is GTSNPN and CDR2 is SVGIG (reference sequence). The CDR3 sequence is CAWTIGTLYGYTF. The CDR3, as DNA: TGTGCCTGGACGATCGGGACTCTTTATGGCTACACCTTC.

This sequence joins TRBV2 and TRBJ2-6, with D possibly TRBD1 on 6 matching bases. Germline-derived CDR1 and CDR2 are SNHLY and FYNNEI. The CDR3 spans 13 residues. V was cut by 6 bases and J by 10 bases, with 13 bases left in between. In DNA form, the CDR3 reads TGTGCCAGCAGCACGGACAGAACTAACGTCCTGACTTTC. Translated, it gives CASSTDRTNVLTF.

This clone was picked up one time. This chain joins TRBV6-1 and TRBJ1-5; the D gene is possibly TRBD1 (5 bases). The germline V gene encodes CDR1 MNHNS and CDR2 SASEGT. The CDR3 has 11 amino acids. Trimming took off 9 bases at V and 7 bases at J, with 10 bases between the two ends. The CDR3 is CASHRGQPQHF. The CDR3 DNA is TGTGCCAGTCATAGGGGACAGCCCCAGCATTTT.

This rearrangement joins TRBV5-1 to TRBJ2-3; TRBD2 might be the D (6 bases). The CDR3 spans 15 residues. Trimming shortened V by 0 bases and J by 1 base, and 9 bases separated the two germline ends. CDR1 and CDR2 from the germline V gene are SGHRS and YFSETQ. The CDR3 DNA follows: TGCGCCAGCAGCTTGGGGGAGCGGGGCACAGATACGCAGTATTTT. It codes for CASSLGERGTDTQYF.

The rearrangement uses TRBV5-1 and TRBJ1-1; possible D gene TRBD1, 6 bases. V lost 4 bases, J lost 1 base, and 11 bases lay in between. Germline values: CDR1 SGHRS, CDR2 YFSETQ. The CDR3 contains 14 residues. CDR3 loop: CASSNGQPNTEAFF. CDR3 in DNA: TGCGCCAGCAGCAATGGACAGCCGAACACTGAAGCTTTCTTT.

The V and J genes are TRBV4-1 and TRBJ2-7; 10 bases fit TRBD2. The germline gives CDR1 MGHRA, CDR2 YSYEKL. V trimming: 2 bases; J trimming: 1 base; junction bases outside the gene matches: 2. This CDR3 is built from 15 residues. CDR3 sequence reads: CASSQLAGVSYEQYF. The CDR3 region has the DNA TGCGCCAGCAGCCAACTAGCGGGGGTATCCTACGAGCAGTACTTC.

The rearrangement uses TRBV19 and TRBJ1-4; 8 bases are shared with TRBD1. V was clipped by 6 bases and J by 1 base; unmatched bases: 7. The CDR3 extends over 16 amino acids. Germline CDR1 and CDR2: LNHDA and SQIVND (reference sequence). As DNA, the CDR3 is TGTGCCAGTAGCACTATAGACAGGGGAACTAATGAAAAACTGTTTTTT. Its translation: CASSTIDRGTNEKLFF.

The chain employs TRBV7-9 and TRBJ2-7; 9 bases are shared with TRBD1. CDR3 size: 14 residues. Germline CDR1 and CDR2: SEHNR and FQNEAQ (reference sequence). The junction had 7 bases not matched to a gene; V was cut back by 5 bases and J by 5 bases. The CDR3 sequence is CASSARDRVNEQYF. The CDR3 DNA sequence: TGTGCCAGCAGCGCCCGGGACAGGGTGAACGAGCAGTACTTC.

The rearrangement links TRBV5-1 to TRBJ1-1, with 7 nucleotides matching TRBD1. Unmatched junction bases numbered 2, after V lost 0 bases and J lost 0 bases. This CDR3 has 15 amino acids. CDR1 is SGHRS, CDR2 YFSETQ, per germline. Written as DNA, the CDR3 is TGCGCCAGCAGCTTGGTGGGACAGATGAACACTGAAGCTTTCTTT. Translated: CASSLVGQMNTEAFF.

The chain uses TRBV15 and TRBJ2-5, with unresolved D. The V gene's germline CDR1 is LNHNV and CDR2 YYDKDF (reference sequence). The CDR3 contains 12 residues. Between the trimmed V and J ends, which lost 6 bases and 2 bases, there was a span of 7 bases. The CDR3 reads CATRRSQETQYF. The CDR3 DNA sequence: TGTGCCACCAGAAGGAGTCAAGAGACCCAGTACTTC.

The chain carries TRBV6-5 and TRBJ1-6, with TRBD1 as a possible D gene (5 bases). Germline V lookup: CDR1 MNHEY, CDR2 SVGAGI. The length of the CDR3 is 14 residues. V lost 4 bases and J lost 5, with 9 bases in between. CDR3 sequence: CASSSGTNNSPLHF. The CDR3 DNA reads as TGTGCCAGCAGTTCTGGGACTAATAATTCACCCCTCCACTTT.

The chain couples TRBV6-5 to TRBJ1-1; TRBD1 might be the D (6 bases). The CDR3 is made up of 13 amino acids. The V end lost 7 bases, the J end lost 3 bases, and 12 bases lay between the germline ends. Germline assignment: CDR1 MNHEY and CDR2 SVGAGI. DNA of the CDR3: TGTGCCAGCATGTGGGGGCAGTACACTGAAGCTTTCTTT. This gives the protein CASMWGQYTEAFF.

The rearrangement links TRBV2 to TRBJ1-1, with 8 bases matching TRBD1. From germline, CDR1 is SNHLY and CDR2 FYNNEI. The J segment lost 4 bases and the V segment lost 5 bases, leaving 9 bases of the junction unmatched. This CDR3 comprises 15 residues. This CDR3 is CASSITTGGGTEAFF. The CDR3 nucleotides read TGTGCCAGCAGTATTACAACAGGGGGGGGCACTGAAGCTTTCTTT.

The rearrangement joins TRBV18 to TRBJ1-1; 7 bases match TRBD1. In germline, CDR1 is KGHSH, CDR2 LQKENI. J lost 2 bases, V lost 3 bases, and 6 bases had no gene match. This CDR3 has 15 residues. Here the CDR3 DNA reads TGTGCCAGCTCACCCCTAGGGGGCTCAAACACTGAAGCTTTCTTT. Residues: CASSPLGGSNTEAFF.

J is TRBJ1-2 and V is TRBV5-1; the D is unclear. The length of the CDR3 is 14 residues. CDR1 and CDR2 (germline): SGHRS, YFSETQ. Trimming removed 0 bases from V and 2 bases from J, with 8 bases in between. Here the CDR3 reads CASSLAGENYGYTF. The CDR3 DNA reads TGCGCCAGCAGCTTGGCCGGAGAAAACTATGGCTACACCTTC.

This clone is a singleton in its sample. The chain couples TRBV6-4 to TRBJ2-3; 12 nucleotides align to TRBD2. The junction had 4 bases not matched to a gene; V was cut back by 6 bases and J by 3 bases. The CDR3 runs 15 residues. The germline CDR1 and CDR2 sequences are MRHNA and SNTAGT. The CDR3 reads CASSSSGGATDTQYF. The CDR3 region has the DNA TGTGCCAGCAGCTCTAGCGGGGGGGCTACAGATACGCAGTATTTT.

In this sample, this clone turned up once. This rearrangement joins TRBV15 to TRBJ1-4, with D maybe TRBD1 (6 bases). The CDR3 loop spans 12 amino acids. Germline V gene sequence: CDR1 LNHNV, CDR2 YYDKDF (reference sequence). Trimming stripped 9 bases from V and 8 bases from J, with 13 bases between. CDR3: CATGRTAEKLFF. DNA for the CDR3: TGTGCCACAGGACGGACAGCCGAAAAACTGTTTTTT. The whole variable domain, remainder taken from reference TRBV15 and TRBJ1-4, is DAMVIQNPRYQVTQFGKPVTLSCSQTLNHNVMYWYQQKSSQAPKLLFHYYDKDFNNEADTPDNFQSRRPNTSFCFLDIRSPGLGDTAMYLCATGRTAEKLFFGSGTQLSVL.

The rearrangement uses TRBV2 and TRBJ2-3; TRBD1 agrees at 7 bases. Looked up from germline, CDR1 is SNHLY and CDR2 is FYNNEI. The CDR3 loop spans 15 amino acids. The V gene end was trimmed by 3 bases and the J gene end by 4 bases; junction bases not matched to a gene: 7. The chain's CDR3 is CASSEARGFADTQYF. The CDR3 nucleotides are TGTGCCAGCAGTGAGGCCAGGGGGTTCGCAGATACGCAGTATTTT.

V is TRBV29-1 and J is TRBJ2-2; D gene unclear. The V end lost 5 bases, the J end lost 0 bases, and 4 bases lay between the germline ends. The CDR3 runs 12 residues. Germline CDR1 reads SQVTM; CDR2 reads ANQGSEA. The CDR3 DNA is TGCAGCGTTCGGGCGAACACCGGGGAGCTGTTTTTT. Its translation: CSVRANTGELFF.

In nucleotides, the CDR3 is TGTGCCAGCAGTAAAACAAGTTGGAGGTCAGTATCAACTAATGAAAAACTGTTTTTT. This codes for CASSKTSWRSVSTNEKLFF. The J gene is TRBJ1-4, the V gene TRBV14; D is undetermined. The germline CDR1 and CDR2 sequences are SGHDN and FVKESK. The length of the CDR3 is 19 residues. Trimming stripped 6 bases from V and 0 bases from J, with 23 bases between. Full variable domain (remainder filled in from reference TRBV14 and TRBJ1-4): EAGVTQFPSHSVIEKGQTVTLRCDPISGHDNLYWYRRVMGKEIKFLLHFVKESKQDESGMPNNRFLAERTGGTYSTLKVQPAELEDSGVYFCASSKTSWRSVSTNEKLFFGSGTQLSVL.